This TCR beta chain derives from a study of Graves' ophthalmopathy and Graves' hyperthyroidism. Comment on this clonotype: No antigen is known for it.

RNA transcripts were the source from which TCR beta CDR3 regions were amplified. Second-round multiplex PCR followed a first-round RT-PCR using HTBI primers. One entry per CDR3 protein results from TCRdb running MiXCR on the multiplex PCR reads. The sample lists about 1.1 million distinct CDR3 sequences; 35% to 45% were seen once. Hyperthyroidism patients were newly diagnosed, under 2 months' duration, aged 18 to 65. Diagnosis used clinical symptoms, serum thyroxine, TRAb, thyroid ultrasound and orbital computed tomography. Trimming removed 4 bases at V and 5 bases at J, with 15 bases between. Germline lookup yields CDR1 MGHDK and CDR2 SYGVNS. The CDR3 totals 14 residues. Study-level findings and limits: Most thyroid-expanded clonotypes exceeding 0.001 frequency were also found in blood.

The chain is built from TRBV25-1 and TRBJ2-7, with a weak D call TRBD2 (7 bases). The source material was peripheral blood or thyroid tissue (not recorded which). The sequence was obtained from an adult man with Graves' hyperthyroidism. In nucleotides, the CDR3 is TGTGCCAGCAGTGCTTGGCCGGGGGGCAACGAGCAGTACTTC. It is translated as CASSAWPGGNEQYF.